Below are 24 T cell receptor beta chains sequenced from a single sample in a study of T cell responses to AZD1222 COVID-19 vaccine. TCRdb's copy holds only in-frame clones and misses some; the assay was immunoSEQ multiplex PCR. Seen here are 100,000 or so clones, around 89% observed once, and the top ten hold about 2.5%. Sequencing was performed on peripheral blood, taken on day 0 of AZD1222 vaccination. The receptors come from an adult in good health.

V and J are TRBV9 and TRBJ2-1, with 8 bases identical to TRBD2. This CDR3 has 18 residues. The germline V gene encodes CDR1 SGDLS and CDR2 YYNGEE. V shed 1 base, J shed 5 bases, and the junction held 14 bases outside the gene matches. The CDR3 DNA is TGTGCCAGCAGCGTAAGGCTGTCGTTGGCGGGGGGCAACAATGAGCAGTTCTTC. It specifies CASSVRLSLAGGNNEQFF.

This sequence joins TRBV19 and TRBJ2-7, with 7 nucleotides matching TRBD1. The CDR3 sequence is 15 residues long. Germline CDR1 and CDR2: LNHDA and SQIVND (reference sequence). Trimming took 6 bases from V and 4 from J; bases not matched to a gene: 12. The CDR3 sequence is CASSGSAGGGYEQYF. CDR3 coding DNA: TGTGCCAGTAGCGGGTCGGCAGGGGGTGGGTACGAGCAGTACTTC.

This chain connects TRBV14 to TRBJ2-5; tentative D call: TRBD2 (7 bases). Germline V gene lookup returns CDR1 SGHDN and CDR2 FVKESK. V was shortened by 2 bases and J by 4 bases, with 11 bases between the two germline ends. The CDR3 spans 14 residues. The chain's CDR3 is CASSQRGGPETQYF. CDR3 sequence (DNA): TGTGCCAGCAGCCAAAGGGGGGGCCCAGAGACCCAGTACTTC.

J is TRBJ1-6 and V is TRBV9, with 7 positions matching TRBD1. Germline V lookup: CDR1 SGDLS, CDR2 YYNGEE. The CDR3 has 14 amino acids. V dropped 2 bases and J dropped 5; count of bases not matched to a gene: 1. CDR3 nucleotide sequence: TGTGCCAGCAGCGTCACAGGGGATAATTCACCCCTCCACTTT. Its protein is CASSVTGDNSPLHF.

This sequence joins TRBV5-1 and TRBJ2-2; 8 bases align to TRBD1. The length of the CDR3 is 15 residues. Trimming cost V 0 bases and J 5 bases; bases outside gene matches: 3. Germline V gives CDR1 SGHRS, CDR2 YFSETQ. The DNA of the CDR3 is TGCGCCAGCAGCTTGGGGCAGGGGGCAACCGGGGAGCTGTTTTTT. As protein: CASSLGQGATGELFF. Combining the CDR3 with reference TRBV5-1 and TRBJ2-2 gives the whole variable domain KAGVTQTPRYLIKTRGQQVTLSCSPISGHRSVSWYQQTPGQGLQFLFEYFSETQRNKGNFPGRFSGRQFSNSRSEMNVSTLELGDSALYLCASSLGQGATGELFFGEGSRLTVL.

The V gene is TRBV11-2, the J gene TRBJ1-5; D not certain. CDR1 is SGHAT and CDR2 is FQNNGV in the germline V gene. V lost 5 bases, J lost 1 base, and 12 bases lay in between. CDR3 length equals 15 residues. CDR3 sequence reads: CASSPSMGSNQPQHF. CDR3 DNA: TGTGCCAGCAGCCCTAGTATGGGCAGCAATCAGCCCCAGCATTTT.

The J gene is TRBJ2-3, the V gene TRBV19; a weak D match, TRBD1 (5 bases). Trimming stripped 0 bases from V and 3 bases from J, with 7 bases between. The CDR3 consists of 14 residues. The germline V gene encodes CDR1 LNHDA and CDR2 SQIVND (reference sequence). The CDR3 nucleotides read TGTGCCAGTAGTATAGATAAGGGGACAGATACGCAGTATTTT. This codes for CASSIDKGTDTQYF.

V usage is TRBV6-5 and J usage is TRBJ1-2; 10 bases agree with TRBD1. The V and J ends lost 6 bases and 2 bases, in that order; junction bases with no gene match: 6. This CDR3 contains 15 residues. Germline V CDR1 and CDR2: MNHEY, SVGAGI. For the CDR3, the DNA is TGTGCCAGCAGCGCGACAGGGGGCCTCAACTATGGCTACACCTTC. This gives the protein CASSATGGLNYGYTF.

This chain links TRBV27 with TRBJ1-4, with D uncertain. The V gene's germline CDR1 is MNHEY and CDR2 SMNVEV (reference sequence). The V and J ends lost 6 bases and 8 bases respectively, with 16 bases between them. The CDR3 is 14 residues long. The CDR3 spells CASSRTGYSEKLFF. The CDR3 coding sequence is TGTGCCAGCAGCCGTACCGGTTACTCCGAAAAACTGTTTTTT.

This chain connects TRBV19 to TRBJ2-4, with 12 bases matching TRBD2. J lost 2 bases, V lost 5 bases, and 10 bases had no gene match. The germline CDR1 and CDR2 sequences are LNHDA and SQIVND (reference sequence). There are 18 residues in the CDR3. CDR3 region: CASSVSSGGAGSKNIQYF. As DNA, the CDR3 is TGTGCCAGTAGTGTTTCTAGCGGGGGGGCCGGGTCCAAAAACATTCAGTACTTC.

The chain employs TRBV15 and TRBJ2-2; maybe TRBD1 (5 bases). The CDR3 is 15 amino acids. Trimming removed 4 bases at V and 8 bases at J, with 17 bases between. The V gene's germline CDR1 is LNHNV and CDR2 YYDKDF (reference sequence). This CDR3 is CATSNKLGAWGELFF. CDR3 coding DNA: TGTGCCACCAGCAATAAGTTAGGGGCGTGGGGGGAGCTGTTTTTT.

The CDR3 protein is CASSLVQGEAEAFF. The CDR3, as DNA: TGTGCCAGCAGCTTGGTGCAGGGAGAGGCTGAAGCTTTCTTT. The chain has TRBV5-4 and TRBJ1-1, with D possibly matching TRBD1 (5 bases). Germline lookup yields CDR1 SGHNT and CDR2 YYREEE (reference sequence). The ends were cut back, 0 bases at V and 6 bases at J, with 12 bases in the middle. The CDR3 is 14 residues long.

This clone was seen a single time. The V call is TRBV19, the J call TRBJ1-4; D is perhaps TRBD1 (6 bases). The CDR3 totals 14 residues. Trimming cost V 6 bases and J 7 bases, with 15 bases left between them. Germline V gene sequence: CDR1 LNHDA, CDR2 SQIVND (reference sequence). Here the CDR3 DNA reads TGTGCCAGTAGGGAGACAGGCTTGGGTGAAAAACTGTTTTTT. It is translated as CASRETGLGEKLFF.

This chain uses TRBV4-2 with TRBJ1-2; D may be TRBD1 (6 bases). The CDR3 is 14 amino acids. Looked up from germline, CDR1 is LGHNA and CDR2 is YNFKEQ. The V gene lost 1 base and the J gene lost 2 bases, with 8 bases spanning the gap. The CDR3 coding sequence is TGTGCCAGCAGCCAAGGGGGGCAGAACTATGGCTACACCTTC. The encoded protein is CASSQGGQNYGYTF.

This chain uses TRBV6-5 with TRBJ2-1; 12 bases fit TRBD1. V dropped 6 bases and J dropped 9; count of bases not matched to a gene: 3. Per germline, CDR1 MNHEY and CDR2 SVGAGI. The CDR3 extends over 13 amino acids. The CDR3 sequence: CASRGQGAGEQFF. The CDR3 region has the DNA TGTGCCAGCAGGGGACAGGGGGCAGGTGAGCAGTTCTTC.

This rearrangement joins TRBV28 to TRBJ2-7, with TRBD2 as a possible D gene (6 bases). Germline V gene sequence: CDR1 MDHEN, CDR2 SYDVKM. V was trimmed by 6 bases and J by 3 bases, leaving 12 bases between them. This CDR3 region has 13 residues. The CDR3 nucleotides are TGTGCCAGCAGCTCCGGGAGACTCTACGAGCAGTACTTC. Translated: CASSSGRLYEQYF.

This clone was seen a few times. The rearrangement uses TRBV28 and TRBJ2-2; D not resolved. Trimming pared 7 bases from V and 7 bases from J, leaving 10 bases between. The CDR3 totals 12 residues. CDR1 MDHEN and CDR2 SYDVKM come from the germline V gene. The CDR3 here is CASIRFGGELFF. The DNA of the CDR3 is TGTGCCAGCATTCGGTTTGGCGGGGAGCTGTTTTTT.

The chain links TRBV7-6 to TRBJ1-2; D uncertain. Germline loops: CDR1 SGHVS, CDR2 FNYEAQ. The germline V and J ends were trimmed by 0 bases and 3 bases, with 5 bases remaining between them. The CDR3 spans 13 residues. The chain's CDR3 is CASSLAGDYGYTF. CDR3 nucleotide sequence: TGTGCCAGCAGCTTAGCCGGCGACTATGGCTACACCTTC.

V is TRBV3-1 (or the pseudogene TRBV3-2) and J is TRBJ2-7; D tentatively reads TRBD1 or TRBD2 (5 bases each). Germline loops: CDR1 LGHDT, CDR2 YNNKEL (reference sequence). Trimming removed 6 bases at V and 4 bases at J, with 10 bases between. CDR3 length equals 12 residues. The CDR3 DNA follows: TGTGCCAGCAGTGGGACCCAGTACGAGCAGTACTTC. Protein sequence: CASSGTQYEQYF.

V gene TRBV6-5 combines with J gene TRBJ1-2; D unclear. V gave up 6 bases and J gave up 0 bases, with 8 bases separating them. In germline, CDR1 is MNHEY, CDR2 SVGAGI. The CDR3 runs 13 residues. The CDR3 loop reads CASSTDPNYGYTF. As DNA, the CDR3 is TGTGCCAGCAGCACGGATCCTAACTATGGCTACACCTTC.

The gene calls are TRBV2 and TRBJ2-3; D possibly corresponds to TRBD1 (5 bases). The V end lost 4 bases, the J end lost 0 bases, and 8 bases lay between the germline ends. Germline V gene data show CDR1 as SNHLY and CDR2 as FYNNEI. The CDR3 sequence is 14 residues long. The CDR3 nucleotides are TGTGCCAGCAGTGCCAGGGCGAGCACAGATACGCAGTATTTT. Its translation is CASSARASTDTQYF.

V and J are TRBV27 and TRBJ1-6, with D tentatively TRBD1 (5 bases). CDR1 and CDR2 from the germline V gene are MNHEY and SMNVEV (reference sequence). The CDR3 length is 16 residues. The V end lost 5 bases, the J end lost 4 bases, and 15 bases lay between the germline ends. CDR3 DNA: TGTGCCAGCAGTCCGGGGGGAACAGAGTATAATTCACCCCTCCACTTT. Translation gives CASSPGGTEYNSPLHF.

This clone was counted a single time. V usage is TRBV20-1 and J usage is TRBJ2-3; possible D gene TRBD2, 6 bases. Deletions cut 6 bases from V and 11 bases from J, with 15 bases between. Germline V gene sequence: CDR1 DFQATT, CDR2 SNEGSKA (reference sequence). This CDR3 has 11 amino acids. The CDR3 region has the DNA TGCAGTGCCAGTCGGAGGGCGGAGCAGTATTTT. Amino acids: CSASRRAEQYF.

This clone was recorded a few times. The chain is built from TRBV5-5 and TRBJ2-7; 7 bases map to TRBD1. Looked up from germline, CDR1 is SGHKS and CDR2 is YYEKEE (reference sequence). The trim removed 4 bases at V and 7 bases at J, leaving 14 bases unmatched. The CDR3 is 15 residues long. The CDR3 region has the DNA TGTGCCAGCAGCCGAACGACAGGGAATCGGAGAGAGCAGTACTTC. Its protein product is CASSRTTGNRREQYF.